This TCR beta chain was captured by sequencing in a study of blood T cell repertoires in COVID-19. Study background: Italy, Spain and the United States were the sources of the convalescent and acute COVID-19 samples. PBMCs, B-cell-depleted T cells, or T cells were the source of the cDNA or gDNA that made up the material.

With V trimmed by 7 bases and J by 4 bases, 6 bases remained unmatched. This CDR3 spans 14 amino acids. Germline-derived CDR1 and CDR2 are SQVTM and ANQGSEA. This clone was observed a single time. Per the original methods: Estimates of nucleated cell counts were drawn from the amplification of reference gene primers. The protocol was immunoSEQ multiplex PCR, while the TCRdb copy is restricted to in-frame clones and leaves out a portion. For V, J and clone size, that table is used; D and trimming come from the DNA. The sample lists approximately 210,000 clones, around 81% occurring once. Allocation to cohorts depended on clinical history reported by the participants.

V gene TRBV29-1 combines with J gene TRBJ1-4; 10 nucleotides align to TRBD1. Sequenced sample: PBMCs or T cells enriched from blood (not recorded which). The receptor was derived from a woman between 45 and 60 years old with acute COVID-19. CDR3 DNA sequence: TGCAGCGCTGGGAGGACAGGGGGTAATGAAAAACTGTTTTTT. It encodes CSAGRTGGNEKLFF.